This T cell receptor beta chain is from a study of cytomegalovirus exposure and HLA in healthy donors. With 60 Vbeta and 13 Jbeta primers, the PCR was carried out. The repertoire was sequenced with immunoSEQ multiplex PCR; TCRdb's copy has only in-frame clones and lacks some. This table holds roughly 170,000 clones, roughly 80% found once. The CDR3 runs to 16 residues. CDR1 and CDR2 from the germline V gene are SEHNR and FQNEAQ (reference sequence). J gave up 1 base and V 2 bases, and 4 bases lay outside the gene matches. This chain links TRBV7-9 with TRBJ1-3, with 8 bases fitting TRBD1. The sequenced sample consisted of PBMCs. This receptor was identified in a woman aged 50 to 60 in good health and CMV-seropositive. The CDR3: CASSLHQGASGNTIYF. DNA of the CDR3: TGTGCCAGCAGCTTACATCAGGGGGCATCTGGAAACACCATATATTTT.